One sample yielded the 3 T cell receptor beta chains listed below, sequenced in a study of Ad26.COV2.S vaccination and SARS-CoV-2 variants. Sequenced by immunoSEQ multiplex PCR; TCRdb stores in-frame clones only, minus some. The table lists about 180,000 clones, approximately 88% of them singletons. This material consisted of peripheral blood, taken after recovery from COVID-19. These receptors were obtained from a human donor who had recovered from COVID-19.

The genes are TRBV5-4 and TRBJ2-1, with 8 bases matching TRBD2. Germline V gives CDR1 SGHNT, CDR2 YYREEE (reference sequence). The trim removed 2 bases at V and 7 bases at J, leaving 5 bases unmatched. The CDR3 is 14 residues long. CDR3 region: CASSFVGGANEQFF. The CDR3 bases are TGTGCCAGCAGCTTCGTCGGGGGGGCAAATGAGCAGTTCTTC.

The chain's CDR3 is CASLGTPDTQYF. DNA for the CDR3: TGCGCCAGCCTAGGGACCCCAGATACGCAGTATTTT. The chain couples TRBV10-2 to TRBJ2-3; D may correspond to TRBD1 or TRBD2 (5 bases each). Trimming pared 8 bases from V and 4 bases from J, leaving 10 bases between. The germline V gene has CDR1 WSHSY and CDR2 SAAADI. CDR3 length: 12 residues.

The chain links TRBV10-2 to TRBJ2-1, with a tentative D call TRBD2 (6 bases). Germline V gene data show CDR1 as WSHSY and CDR2 as SAAADI. Trimming removed 8 bases from V and 2 bases from J, with 16 bases in between. This CDR3 contains 15 residues. CDR3 DNA sequence: TGCGCCAGCGCCCGAGACGGAGGGCCCTACAATGAGCAGTTCTTC. As protein: CASARDGGPYNEQFF.